In its sample, the clone carrying this T cell receptor beta chain was seen a few times. The CDR3 covers 15 residues. Germline CDR1 and CDR2: SNHLY and FYNNEI. Deletions cut 4 bases from V and 1 base from J, with 13 bases between. This specimen comes from a study of control samples from healthy donors and cancer patients. The protocol was immunoSEQ multiplex PCR, while the TCRdb copy is restricted to in-frame clones and leaves out a portion. The table shows 65,000 to 90,000 clones, with approximately 89% occurring only once. What was sequenced was blood. V is TRBV2 and J is TRBJ2-5; a possible D gene is TRBD2 (7 bases). This sequence originates from a man over 45 in good health. CDR3 nucleotide sequence: TGTGCCAGCAGTGGGGGGCTAGCGGCCCAAGAGACCCAGTACTTC. This encodes CASSGGLAAQETQYF.